The clone carrying this TCR beta chain was picked up a small number of times. Its antigen is not known. The investigators reverse transcribed all of the isolated RNA, so they sequenced expressed TCRB transcripts. The method was immunoSEQ multiplex PCR; TCRdb's version includes in-frame clones alone and lacks a portion of them. This table holds 300,000 to 400,000 clones, around a tenth found once. The record originates from a study of beta chain features in type 1 diabetes. Study-level points and caveats: Type 1 diabetes patients had moderately but significantly shorter TCRB CDR3s in all four CD4+ subsets.

Stem cell-like memory, regulatory, central memory and naive CD4+ cells were sorted via CD45RO/CCR7/CD25/CD127/CD95/CD27. V was cut by 1 base and J by 8 bases, with 9 bases left in between. Germline CDR1 SEHNR, CDR2 FQNEAQ (reference sequence). The CDR3 consists of 13 residues. Sample: central memory CD4+ T cells from blood. This chain connects TRBV7-9 to TRBJ2-1; perhaps D is TRBD1 or TRBD2 (5 bases each). This sequence originates from a young man with type 1 diabetes. CDR3 loop: CASSLDRGDEQFF. As DNA, the CDR3 is TGTGCCAGCAGCTTAGATCGAGGGGATGAGCAGTTCTTC.